A single sample gave rise to the 9 T cell receptor beta chains below, sequenced in a study of shared clonotypes between healthy human individuals. Assay used: immunoSEQ multiplex PCR; TCRdb lists only in-frame clones, some missing. The sample has 1 million to 1.2 million clones; around 77% are singletons. Sequencing was done on a sample of memory CD4+ T cells from PBMCs. Regarding subset: CD45RA-negative fraction. The receptor set was obtained from a man aged 18-30 years in good health. Some clones in this sample may be carry-over from other donors' samples.

The chain links TRBV5-1 to TRBJ1-6; D uncertain. This CDR3 contains 15 residues. Trimming left V 0 bases short and J 8 bases short, with 12 bases between. Germline loops: CDR1 SGHRS, CDR2 YFSETQ. CDR3 coding DNA: TGCGCCAGCAGCTTGGCGGGAGTCCTCTATTCACCCCTCCACTTT. Protein: CASSLAGVLYSPLHF.

This clone has just one count. This chain links TRBV7-9 with TRBJ1-1, with a possible D match to TRBD1 (6 bases). The CDR3 extends over 13 amino acids. V shed 4 bases and J shed 7 bases, with 13 bases lying between them. From germline, CDR1 is SEHNR and CDR2 FQNEAQ (reference sequence). CDR3 sequence reads: CASSSGQHNEAFF. The CDR3, as DNA: TGTGCCAGCAGCTCGGGACAACACAATGAAGCTTTCTTT.

The chain employs TRBV29-1 and TRBJ1-5; D is ambiguous. V was shortened by 4 bases and J by 0 bases, with 10 bases between the two germline ends. Germline assignment: CDR1 SQVTM and CDR2 ANQGSEA. CDR3 size: 14 residues. CDR3 loop: CSVAWAGSNQPQHF. In DNA, the CDR3 is TGCAGCGTTGCTTGGGCGGGTAGCAATCAGCCCCAGCATTTT.

The chain joins TRBV2 to TRBJ1-5, with 7 bases aligning to TRBD1. J was trimmed by 4 bases and V by 8 bases; bases with no gene match: 5. Per the germline V gene, CDR1 is SNHLY and CDR2 is FYNNEI. The CDR3 contains 13 residues. The CDR3 bases are TGTGCCAGCCGGACAGGAACTAATCAGCCCCAGCATTTT. This gives the protein CASRTGTNQPQHF.

This clone was seen only once. V and J are TRBV18 and TRBJ2-7, with TRBD2 matching over 9 bases. The CDR3 consists of 14 residues. Per the germline V gene, CDR1 is KGHSH and CDR2 is LQKENI. V was pared by 3 bases and J by 3 bases, with 3 bases of the junction left unmatched. This CDR3 is CASSPAGGIYEQYF. In DNA, the CDR3 is TGTGCCAGCTCACCCGCGGGAGGGATCTACGAGCAGTACTTC.

This clone was seen a few times. This sample includes further DNA sequences coding for the same CDR3. The chain carries TRBV29-1 and TRBJ2-7; TRBD1 might be the D (6 bases). Germline CDR1 reads SQVTM; CDR2 reads ANQGSEA. Trimming removed 5 bases at V and 1 base at J, with 12 bases between. There are 13 residues in the CDR3. The CDR3 coding sequence is TGCAGCGTTACCGGGACATCATCCTACGAGCAGTACTTC. This sequence encodes CSVTGTSSYEQYF.

The table lists this clone with a count of one. The chain has TRBV5-1 and TRBJ1-3; no definite D call. The CDR3 is 16 residues long. Per the germline V gene, CDR1 is SGHRS and CDR2 is YFSETQ. V was pared by 1 base and J by 3 bases, with 14 bases between. CDR3: CASSLTHPGDGNTIYF. CDR3 in DNA: TGCGCCAGCAGCTTGACCCACCCCGGGGATGGAAACACCATATATTTT.

The chain couples TRBV6-1 to TRBJ2-2; the D is unclear. Trimming pared 2 bases from V and 0 bases from J, leaving 10 bases between. Per germline, CDR1 MNHNS and CDR2 SASEGT. CDR3 length equals 16 residues. In nucleotides, the CDR3 is TGTGCCAGCAGTGAAAGGGCACCTGCGAACACCGGGGAGCTGTTTTTT. It specifies CASSERAPANTGELFF.

The CDR3 reads CASSPLAGGPDEQFF. In DNA form, the CDR3 reads TGTGCCAGCAGCCCATTAGCGGGAGGGCCGGATGAGCAGTTCTTC. The rearrangement links TRBV7-9 to TRBJ2-1, with 11 bases matching TRBD2. Germline V gene lookup returns CDR1 SEHNR and CDR2 FQNEAQ (reference sequence). The CDR3 contains 15 residues. With 5 bases clipped from V and 8 bases from J, the junction kept 8 bases outside the gene matches. Filled out from reference TRBV7-9 and TRBJ2-1, the complete variable domain reads DTGVSQNPRHKITKRGQNVTFRCDPISEHNRLYWYRQTLGQGPEFLTYFQNEAQLEKSRLLSDRFSAERPKGSFSTLEIQRTEQGDSAMYLCASSPLAGGPDEQFFGPGTRLTVL.